Listed here are 7 T cell receptor beta chains from one sample, sequenced in a study of control samples from healthy donors and cancer patients. The assay was immunoSEQ multiplex PCR, and TCRdb's table has in-frame clones only and misses some. The sample shows about 160,000 clones, just under 95% of them seen only once. Sample: blood. These receptors all come from a woman in her fifties or sixties in good health.

The chain has TRBV10-3 and TRBJ1-2, with 10 bases aligning to TRBD1. With 6 bases clipped from V and 8 bases from J, the junction kept 6 bases outside the gene matches. CDR3 length: 13 amino acids. Germline V gene lookup returns CDR1 ENHRY and CDR2 SYGVKD. This chain's CDR3 is CAIRGDRGPGYTF. The CDR3 DNA reads as TGTGCCATCAGGGGTGACAGGGGGCCAGGCTACACCTTC.

This chain uses TRBV19 with TRBJ2-6; D gene uncertain. Trimming left V 3 bases short and J 1 base short, with 10 bases between. Germline CDR1 and CDR2: LNHDA and SQIVND (reference sequence). The CDR3 has 16 residues. DNA of the CDR3: TGTGCCAGTAGTATCAGGTGGGAATCTGGGGCCAACGTCCTGACTTTC. Its protein is CASSIRWESGANVLTF. Filled out from reference TRBV19 and TRBJ2-6, the complete variable domain reads DGGITQSPKYLFRKEGQNVTLSCEQNLNHDAMYWYRQDPGQGLRLIYYSQIVNDFQKGDIAEGYSVSREKKESFPLTVTSAQKNPTAFYLCASSIRWESGANVLTFGAGSRLTVL.

As regards this clone: The sample carries other DNA sequences with the same CDR3. The rearrangement joins TRBV9 to TRBJ2-1; 8 positions match TRBD1. The germline CDR1 and CDR2 sequences are SGDLS and YYNGEE. The V and J ends lost 0 bases and 1 base, in that order; junction bases with no gene match: 0. The CDR3 runs to 15 residues. CDR3 DNA sequence: TGTGCCAGCAGCGTAGGGACAGGGTCCTACAATGAGCAGTTCTTC. This encodes CASSVGTGSYNEQFF.

The chain couples TRBV19 to TRBJ2-7, with unresolved D. Germline CDR1 and CDR2: LNHDA and SQIVND (reference sequence). Deletions cut 4 bases from V and 3 bases from J, with 10 bases between. This CDR3 spans 13 amino acids. In nucleotides, the CDR3 is TGTGCCAGTAGTAGCCGCCTCGGCTACGAGCAGTACTTC. Its translation is CASSSRLGYEQYF.

The rearrangement joins TRBV6-5 to TRBJ1-5, with D perhaps TRBD1 (5 bases). Deletions cut 2 bases from V and 3 bases from J, with 11 bases between. CDR3 length equals 15 residues. The germline V gene has CDR1 MNHEY and CDR2 SVGAGI. In DNA, the CDR3 is TGTGCCAGCAGTTACCAATCCGGGGCCAATCAGCCCCAGCATTTT. Its translation: CASSYQSGANQPQHF.

This clone showed up just a few times. The chain couples TRBV19 to TRBJ2-7, with TRBD2 matching over 12 bases. Germline CDR1 LNHDA, CDR2 SQIVND (reference sequence). The CDR3 consists of 20 residues. Unmatched junction bases numbered 21, after V lost 5 bases and J lost 4 bases. The CDR3 loop is CASSPSFGLAGTLQVYEQYF. The CDR3 DNA reads as TGTGCCAGTAGTCCCAGTTTTGGACTAGCGGGGACCCTACAAGTATACGAGCAGTACTTC.

In this sample, this clone turned up once. This chain joins TRBV5-6 and TRBJ1-2; 8 nucleotides align to TRBD1. Germline V gives CDR1 SGHDT, CDR2 YYEEEE. V was clipped by 2 bases and J by 4 bases; unmatched bases: 4. The CDR3 has 14 amino acids. The CDR3 reads CASSLITGGYGYTF. CDR3 in DNA: TGTGCCAGCAGCTTAATAACAGGGGGCTATGGCTACACCTTC.